A selection of T cell receptor beta chains follows, all from one sample in a study of cytomegalovirus exposure and HLA in healthy donors. The protocol was immunoSEQ multiplex PCR, while the TCRdb copy is restricted to in-frame clones and leaves out a portion. The sample lists roughly 100,000 clones; 78% were seen once. Sequenced material: PBMCs. The receptors derive from a woman between 40 and 50 years old in good health and CMV-seronegative. CDR3s include the opening cysteine and the closing phenylalanine or tryptophan. A D gene is named only where the DNA matches it firmly. Part of the rows lack a size; the others show once, few, many or a class for expanded clones.

>-|TRBJ1-5|TRBV6-1|-
CASSETTGYSNQPQHF
TGTGCCAGCAGTGAAACCACAGGTTATAGCAATCAGCCCCAGCATTTT
>-|TRBJ1-2|TRBV5-6|-
CASSATVYGYTF
TGTGCCAGCAGCGCCACAGTCTATGGCTACACCTTC
>-|TRBJ2-4|TRBV5-1|TRBD2
CASSLTTSGRNIQYF
TGCGCCAGCAGCTTGACGACTAGCGGGAGAAACATTCAGTACTTC
>-|TRBJ2-7|TRBV5-5|TRBD1
CASSPSGTGRYEQYF
TGTGCCAGCAGCCCGTCCGGGACAGGGCGCTACGAGCAGTACTTC
>few|TRBJ1-5|TRBV5-6|TRBD1
CASSTPGQGNQPQHF
TGTGCCAGCAGCACCCCGGGACAGGGGAATCAGCCCCAGCATTTT
>-|TRBJ2-3|TRBV5-5|TRBD1
CASSRTGGTDTQYF
TGTGCCAGCAGCAGGACAGGGGGAACAGATACGCAGTATTTT
>-|TRBJ2-7|TRBV4-1|TRBD1
CARPGQGGYEQYF
TGCGCCAGGCCGGGACAGGGTGGCTACGAGCAGTACTTC
>-|TRBJ2-3|TRBV7-3|-
CASSPTARYGTDTQYF
TGTGCCAGCAGCCCTACGGCGCGGTACGGCACAGATACGCAGTATTTT
>-|TRBJ2-7|TRBV6-5|-
CASSRGTSIYEQYF
TGTGCCAGCAGTAGAGGGACATCGATCTACGAGCAGTACTTC
>-|TRBJ1-1|TRBV6-5|-
CASSAGNLGTEAFF
TGTGCCAGCAGCGCAGGGAATTTGGGCACTGAAGCTTTCTTT
>once|TRBJ2-1|TRBV19|-
CASRGARQLSYNEQFF
TGTGCCAGTAGGGGGGCCCGACAGCTCTCCTACAATGAGCAGTTCTTC
>-|TRBJ2-7|TRBV11-2|-
CASSPWRSFDYEQYF
TGTGCCAGCAGCCCCTGGAGGAGCTTCGATTACGAGCAGTACTTC
>-|TRBJ2-3|TRBV6-1|TRBD1
CASSRDRAADTQYF
TGTGCCAGCAGTCGGGACAGGGCGGCAGATACGCAGTATTTT
>once|TRBJ2-1|TRBV5-1|TRBD2
CASSSEAGRGANEQFF
TGCGCCAGCAGCTCCGAAGCGGGGCGGGGGGCTAATGAGCAGTTCTTC
>-|TRBJ2-3|TRBV29-1|TRBD2
CSVKGTSGRPDTQYF
TGCAGCGTTAAAGGGACTAGCGGGAGGCCAGATACGCAGTATTTT
>-|TRBJ2-1|TRBV11-2|-
CASSPNRAYNEQFF
TGTGCCAGCAGCCCCAACAGGGCCTACAATGAGCAGTTCTTC
>-|TRBJ1-4|TRBV25-1|-
CASSESRPGEKLFF
TGTGCCAGCAGTGAAAGCAGACCGGGGGAAAAACTGTTTTTT
>few|TRBJ1-2|TRBV2|-
CASRTAPHGYTF
TGTGCCAGCAGAACAGCACCGCATGGCTACACCTTC
>-|TRBJ2-1|TRBV5-1|TRBD2
CASSYVAGVTYNEQFF
TGCGCCAGCAGCTACGTAGCGGGAGTCACCTACAATGAGCAGTTCTTC
>-|TRBJ2-7|TRBV4-3|-
CASSKAGFSYEQYF
TGCGCCAGCAGTAAAGCGGGTTTCTCCTACGAGCAGTACTTC
>-|TRBJ1-4|TRBV29-1|-
CSVRLNEKLFF
TGCAGCGTCAGGCTGAATGAAAAACTGTTTTTT
>-|TRBJ2-3|TRBV4-2|TRBD2
CASSQDPLAGSSDTQYF
TGTGCCAGCAGCCAAGATCCCCTAGCGGGATCATCAGATACGCAGTATTTT
>few|TRBJ2-1|TRBV9|-
CASSVSPGGISYNEQFF
TGTGCCAGCAGCGTTAGTCCCGGGGGAATCTCCTACAATGAGCAGTTCTTC
>once|TRBJ2-7|TRBV7-9|-
CASSLASGGAAYEQYF
TGTGCCAGCAGCTTAGCGAGTGGGGGGGCTGCCTACGAGCAGTACTTC
>few|TRBJ1-5|TRBV6-5|-
CASDNSPSGQPQHF
TGTGCCAGTGATAACAGCCCCTCAGGGCAGCCCCAGCATTTT
>once|TRBJ2-5|TRBV5-1|TRBD2
CASSSPFKREKGTQETQYF
TGCGCCAGCAGCTCACCATTTAAGCGGGAGAAAGGCACACAAGAGACCCAGTACTTC
>few|TRBJ1-1|TRBV5-1|-
CASSFPGNTEAFF
TGCGCCAGCAGCTTCCCAGGGAACACTGAAGCTTTCTTT